This TCR beta chain derives from a study of shared clonotypes between healthy human individuals. Study-level background: Every donor yielded three CD4 naive, three CD4 memory, two CD8 naive and one CD8 memory plate. Study-wide results and caveats: It was the non-shared clonotypes that had lower generation probabilities than clonotypes shared by all four donors. Generally, estimated richness proved larger in naive subsets than it did in memory subsets.

About this clone itself: Its antigen is not known.

A CD45RA-negative memory subset and a CD45RA+ naive subset were separated from the CD4+ cells. Profiled with immunoSEQ multiplex PCR; TCRdb holds only in-frame clones, not every one. The repertoire holds roughly 650,000 clones, with almost 97% as singletons. With V trimmed by 6 bases and J by 4 bases, 6 bases remained unmatched. Looked up from germline, CDR1 is ENHRY and CDR2 is SYGVKD. The CDR3 totals 16 residues. Material for sequencing was naive CD4+ T cells sorted from blood. Subset specified: CD45RA+ positively selected. This sequence originates from a woman younger than 45 in good health. The chain links TRBV10-3 to TRBJ2-1; 13 positions match TRBD2. CDR3 sequence reads: CAISPGLAGPYNEQFF. In nucleotides, the CDR3 is TGTGCCATCAGCCCGGGACTAGCGGGGCCATACAATGAGCAGTTCTTC.